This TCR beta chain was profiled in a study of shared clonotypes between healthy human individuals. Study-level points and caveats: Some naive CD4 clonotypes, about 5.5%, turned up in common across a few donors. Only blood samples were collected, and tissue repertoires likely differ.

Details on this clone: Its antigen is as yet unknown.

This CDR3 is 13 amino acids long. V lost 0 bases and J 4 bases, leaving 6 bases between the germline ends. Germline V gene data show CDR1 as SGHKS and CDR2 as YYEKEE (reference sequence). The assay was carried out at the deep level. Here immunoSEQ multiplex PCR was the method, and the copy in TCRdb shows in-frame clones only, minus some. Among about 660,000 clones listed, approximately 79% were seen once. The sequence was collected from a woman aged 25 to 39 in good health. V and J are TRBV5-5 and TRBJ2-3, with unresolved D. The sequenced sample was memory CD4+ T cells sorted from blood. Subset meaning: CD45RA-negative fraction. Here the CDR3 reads CASSLAGADTQYF. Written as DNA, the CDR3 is TGTGCCAGCAGCTTGGCTGGGGCAGATACGCAGTATTTT. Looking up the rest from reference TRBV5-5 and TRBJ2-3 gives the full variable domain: DAGVTQSPTHLIKTRGQQVTLRCSPISGHKSVSWYQQVLGQGPQFIFQYYEKEERGRGNFPDRFSARQFPNYSSELNVNALLLGDSALYLCASSLAGADTQYFGPGTRLTVL.